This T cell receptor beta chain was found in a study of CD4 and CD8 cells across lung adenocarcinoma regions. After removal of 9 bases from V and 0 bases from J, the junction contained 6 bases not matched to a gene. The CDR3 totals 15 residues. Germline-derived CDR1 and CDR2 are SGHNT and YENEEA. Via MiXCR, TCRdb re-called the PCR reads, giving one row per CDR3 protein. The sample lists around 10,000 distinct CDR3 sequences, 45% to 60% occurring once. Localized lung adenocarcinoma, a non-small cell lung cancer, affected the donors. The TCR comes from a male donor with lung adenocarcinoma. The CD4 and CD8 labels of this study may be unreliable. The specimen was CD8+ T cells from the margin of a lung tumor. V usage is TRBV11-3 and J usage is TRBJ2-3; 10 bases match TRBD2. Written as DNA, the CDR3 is TGTGCCAGTAAACTGACTAGCGGGAGCACAGATACGCAGTATTTT. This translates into CASKLTSGSTDTQYF.